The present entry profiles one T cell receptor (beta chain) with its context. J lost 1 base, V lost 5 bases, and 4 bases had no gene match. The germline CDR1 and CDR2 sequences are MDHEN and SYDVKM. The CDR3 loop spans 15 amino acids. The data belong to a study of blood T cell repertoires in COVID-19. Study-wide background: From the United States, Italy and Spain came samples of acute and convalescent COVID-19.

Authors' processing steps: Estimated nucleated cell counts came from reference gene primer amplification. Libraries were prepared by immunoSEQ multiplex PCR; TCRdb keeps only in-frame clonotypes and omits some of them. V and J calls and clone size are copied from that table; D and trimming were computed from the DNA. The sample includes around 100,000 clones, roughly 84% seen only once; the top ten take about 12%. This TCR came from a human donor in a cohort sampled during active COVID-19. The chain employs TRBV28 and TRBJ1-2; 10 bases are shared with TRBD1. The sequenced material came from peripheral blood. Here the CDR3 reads CASSTRTGGNYGYTF. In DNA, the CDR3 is TGTGCCAGCAGTACCCGGACAGGGGGTAACTATGGCTACACCTTC.